The next 19 T cell receptor beta chains were all read from a single sample in a study of blood T cell repertoires in COVID-19. Libraries were prepared by immunoSEQ multiplex PCR; TCRdb keeps only in-frame clonotypes and omits some of them. This sample has roughly 180,000 clones, with about 85% found just once. The source material was peripheral blood. The receptors originated from a woman aged 50 to 60 with COVID-19, enrolled during active disease.

This chain connects TRBV2 to TRBJ2-3; tentative D call: TRBD1 (5 bases). Germline lookup yields CDR1 SNHLY and CDR2 FYNNEI. There are 12 residues in the CDR3. V was pared by 6 bases and J by 8 bases, with 12 bases between. The CDR3 here is CASSGDSFTQYF. DNA for the CDR3: TGTGCCAGCAGCGGTGACAGTTTTACGCAGTATTTT.

This clone occurred once. This chain connects TRBV27 to TRBJ2-2; D is possibly TRBD1 (5 bases). The V end was cut by 4 bases, the J end by 3 bases, with 12 bases between. CDR1 and CDR2 from the germline V gene are MNHEY and SMNVEV (reference sequence). This CDR3 has 15 residues. The CDR3, as DNA: TGTGCCAGCAGTTCGATGGCAGGGTACACCGGGGAGCTGTTTTTT. Residues: CASSSMAGYTGELFF.

The chain recombines TRBV6-5 with TRBJ1-6; D perhaps matches TRBD1 (6 bases). The ends were cut back, 4 bases at V and 0 bases at J, with 10 bases in the middle. Looked up from germline, CDR1 is MNHEY and CDR2 is SVGAGI. The CDR3 contains 16 residues. The CDR3 reads CASSLTGSSYNSPLHF. The CDR3 region has the DNA TGTGCCAGCAGTTTAACAGGGAGCTCCTATAATTCACCCCTCCACTTT.

This rearrangement joins TRBV19 to TRBJ1-6; D gene uncertain. Trimming shortened V by 6 bases and J by 6 bases, and 18 bases separated the two germline ends. The CDR3 consists of 16 residues. Per germline, CDR1 LNHDA and CDR2 SQIVND (reference sequence). CDR3 sequence (DNA): TGTGCCAGTAGCGGTATAGGTAGCAGATCTAATTCACCCCTCCACTTT. This codes for CASSGIGSRSNSPLHF. Filled out from reference TRBV19 and TRBJ1-6, the complete variable domain reads DGGITQSPKYLFRKEGQNVTLSCEQNLNHDAMYWYRQDPGQGLRLIYYSQIVNDFQKGDIAEGYSVSREKKESFPLTVTSAQKNPTAFYLCASSGIGSRSNSPLHFGNGTRLTVT.

The V and J genes are TRBV7-6 and TRBJ2-1; 11 bases are shared with TRBD2. The V segment lost 6 bases and the J segment 9 bases; nucleotides outside the gene matches: 4. The CDR3 totals 13 residues. Germline values: CDR1 SGHVS, CDR2 FNYEAQ. The chain's CDR3 is CASSSGGVIEQFF. For the CDR3, the DNA is TGTGCCAGCAGTAGCGGGGGGGTAATTGAGCAGTTCTTC.

The chain links TRBV27 to TRBJ2-1, with unresolved D. Germline V gene sequence: CDR1 MNHEY, CDR2 SMNVEV (reference sequence). Between the trimmed V and J ends, which lost 6 bases and 5 bases, there was a span of 5 bases. This CDR3 is 11 amino acids long. CDR3 sequence (DNA): TGTGCCAGCAGCCTACACAATGAGCAGTTCTTC. Translating it yields CASSLHNEQFF.

The chain is built from TRBV5-4 and TRBJ2-1, with 10 bases that match TRBD2. J gave up 4 bases and V 4 bases, and 2 bases lay outside the gene matches. This CDR3 is 14 amino acids long. Per germline, CDR1 SGHNT and CDR2 YYREEE (reference sequence). The DNA of the CDR3 is TGTGCCAGCAGCACTAGCGGGGTTTACAATGAGCAGTTCTTC. Translation gives CASSTSGVYNEQFF.

V and J are TRBV25-1 and TRBJ1-5; D call uncertain. CDR3 length equals 14 residues. Germline V gene sequence: CDR1 MGHDK, CDR2 SYGVNS. Between the trimmed V and J ends, which lost 1 base and 7 bases, there was a span of 11 bases. CDR3 region: CASSELSGTQPQHF. The DNA of the CDR3 is TGTGCCAGCAGTGAATTATCAGGTACCCAGCCCCAGCATTTT. Complete variable domain (other parts from reference TRBV25-1 and TRBJ1-5): EADIYQTPRYLVIGTGKKITLECSQTMGHDKMYWYQQDPGMELHLIHYSYGVNSTEKGDLSSESTVSRIRTEHFPLTLESARPSHTSQYLCASSELSGTQPQHFGDGTRLSIL.

The rearrangement uses TRBV19 and TRBJ2-7; D might be TRBD1 (5 bases). The germline V gene encodes CDR1 LNHDA and CDR2 SQIVND (reference sequence). The V gene lost 10 bases and the J gene lost 3 bases, with 19 bases spanning the gap. This CDR3 has 14 amino acids. The CDR3 loop is CATGLGQGDYEQYF. In DNA, the CDR3 is TGTGCCACCGGCCTCGGGCAGGGTGACTACGAGCAGTACTTC.

The genes are TRBV4-3 and TRBJ1-6; tentatively, D is TRBD1 (6 bases). Trimming took off 5 bases at V and 7 bases at J, with 15 bases between the two ends. CDR1 and CDR2 from the germline V gene are LGHNA and YSLEER. The CDR3 extends over 15 amino acids. The CDR3 nucleotides read TGCGCCAGCAGCTCCGTCGGGACACTCAATTCACCCCTCCACTTT. This sequence encodes CASSSVGTLNSPLHF.

The chain has TRBV19 and TRBJ1-4, with a weak D call TRBD1 (5 bases). This CDR3 region has 14 residues. V lost 2 bases, J lost 3 bases, and 7 bases lay in between. CDR1 and CDR2 (germline): LNHDA, SQIVND (reference sequence). CDR3 protein: CASSIQGANEKLFF. CDR3 DNA sequence: TGTGCCAGTAGTATACAGGGTGCTAATGAAAAACTGTTTTTT.

The rearrangement joins TRBV3-1 (or the pseudogene TRBV3-2) to TRBJ1-5; D ambiguous. The V end was cut by 0 bases, the J end by 7 bases, with 7 bases between. From germline, CDR1 is LGHDT and CDR2 YNNKEL (reference sequence). CDR3 length equals 13 residues. The CDR3 coding sequence is TGTGCCAGCAGCCAAGAATTCGGGCAGCCCCAGCATTTT. This codes for CASSQEFGQPQHF.

The V call is TRBV19, the J call TRBJ2-1; 8 bases map to TRBD2. There are 14 residues in the CDR3. V lost 3 bases and J lost 2; bases outside the gene matches: 0. The V gene's germline CDR1 is LNHDA and CDR2 SQIVND (reference sequence). CDR3 nucleotides: TGTGCCAGTAGTATTAGCGGGGCCTACAATGAGCAGTTCTTC. Translation: CASSISGAYNEQFF. The full variable domain, in which reference TRBV19 and TRBJ2-1 provide the parts outside the CDR3, is DGGITQSPKYLFRKEGQNVTLSCEQNLNHDAMYWYRQDPGQGLRLIYYSQIVNDFQKGDIAEGYSVSREKKESFPLTVTSAQKNPTAFYLCASSISGAYNEQFFGPGTRLTVL.

The chain is built from TRBV20-1 and TRBJ2-7; D not certain. Germline V CDR1 and CDR2: DFQATT, SNEGSKA (reference sequence). The CDR3 spans 11 residues. The V gene lost 6 bases and the J gene lost 1 base, with 7 bases spanning the gap. The CDR3 region is CSAGLSYEQYF. DNA for the CDR3: TGCAGTGCCGGGTTATCCTACGAGCAGTACTTC.

CDR3: CASSYNQEGENTEAFF. CDR3 nucleotide sequence: TGTGCCAGCAGCTATAACCAAGAGGGAGAGAACACTGAAGCTTTCTTT. The gene calls are TRBV7-3 and TRBJ1-1; D gene uncertain. Germline values: CDR1 SGHTA, CDR2 FQGTGA. The CDR3 spans 16 residues. The V end was cut by 4 bases, the J end by 1 base, with 16 bases between.

This clone was counted a single time. The chain couples TRBV4-3 to TRBJ1-3; TRBD1 might be the D (6 bases). V gave up 1 base and J gave up 3 bases, with 13 bases separating them. The CDR3 has 16 amino acids. The germline V gene encodes CDR1 LGHNA and CDR2 YSLEER. CDR3 coding DNA: TGCGCCAGCAGCCAAGGAATGGGGGCTCTTGGAAACACCATATATTTT. Protein product: CASSQGMGALGNTIYF.

J is TRBJ2-7 and V is TRBV28, with 11 nucleotides matching TRBD2. Germline lookup yields CDR1 MDHEN and CDR2 SYDVKM. This CDR3 has 17 residues. Losses at the gene ends were 5 bases for V and 2 bases for J; bases not matched to a gene: 11. Written as DNA, the CDR3 is TGTGCCAGCAGTCCACCGCTAGCGGGGGGTCTCGCCTACGAGCAGTACTTC. This codes for CASSPPLAGGLAYEQYF.

This clone appeared a few times. The gene calls are TRBV7-9 and TRBJ2-5; TRBD2 matches at 12 bases. V was pared by 5 bases and J by 2 bases, with 6 bases of the junction left unmatched. CDR1 and CDR2 (germline): SEHNR, FQNEAQ (reference sequence). This CDR3 is built from 16 residues. The CDR3, as DNA: TGTGCCAGCAGCACCGGGACTAGCGGGCCTCAAGAGACCCAGTACTTC. This sequence encodes CASSTGTSGPQETQYF.

V and J are TRBV9 and TRBJ2-3; 11 bases fit TRBD2. With 0 bases clipped from V and 4 bases from J, the junction kept 4 bases outside the gene matches. The CDR3 runs 16 residues. Germline assignment: CDR1 SGDLS and CDR2 YYNGEE. The DNA for the CDR3 is TGTGCCAGCAGCGTAGATAGCGGGGGGGCCGCAGATACGCAGTATTTT. Amino acid sequence: CASSVDSGGAADTQYF. Supplemented by reference TRBV9 and TRBJ2-3, the full variable domain reads DSGVTQTPKHLITATGQRVTLRCSPRSGDLSVYWYQQSLDQGLQFLIQYYNGEERAKGNILERFSAQQFPDLHSELNLSSLELGDSALYFCASSVDSGGAADTQYFGPGTRLTVL.